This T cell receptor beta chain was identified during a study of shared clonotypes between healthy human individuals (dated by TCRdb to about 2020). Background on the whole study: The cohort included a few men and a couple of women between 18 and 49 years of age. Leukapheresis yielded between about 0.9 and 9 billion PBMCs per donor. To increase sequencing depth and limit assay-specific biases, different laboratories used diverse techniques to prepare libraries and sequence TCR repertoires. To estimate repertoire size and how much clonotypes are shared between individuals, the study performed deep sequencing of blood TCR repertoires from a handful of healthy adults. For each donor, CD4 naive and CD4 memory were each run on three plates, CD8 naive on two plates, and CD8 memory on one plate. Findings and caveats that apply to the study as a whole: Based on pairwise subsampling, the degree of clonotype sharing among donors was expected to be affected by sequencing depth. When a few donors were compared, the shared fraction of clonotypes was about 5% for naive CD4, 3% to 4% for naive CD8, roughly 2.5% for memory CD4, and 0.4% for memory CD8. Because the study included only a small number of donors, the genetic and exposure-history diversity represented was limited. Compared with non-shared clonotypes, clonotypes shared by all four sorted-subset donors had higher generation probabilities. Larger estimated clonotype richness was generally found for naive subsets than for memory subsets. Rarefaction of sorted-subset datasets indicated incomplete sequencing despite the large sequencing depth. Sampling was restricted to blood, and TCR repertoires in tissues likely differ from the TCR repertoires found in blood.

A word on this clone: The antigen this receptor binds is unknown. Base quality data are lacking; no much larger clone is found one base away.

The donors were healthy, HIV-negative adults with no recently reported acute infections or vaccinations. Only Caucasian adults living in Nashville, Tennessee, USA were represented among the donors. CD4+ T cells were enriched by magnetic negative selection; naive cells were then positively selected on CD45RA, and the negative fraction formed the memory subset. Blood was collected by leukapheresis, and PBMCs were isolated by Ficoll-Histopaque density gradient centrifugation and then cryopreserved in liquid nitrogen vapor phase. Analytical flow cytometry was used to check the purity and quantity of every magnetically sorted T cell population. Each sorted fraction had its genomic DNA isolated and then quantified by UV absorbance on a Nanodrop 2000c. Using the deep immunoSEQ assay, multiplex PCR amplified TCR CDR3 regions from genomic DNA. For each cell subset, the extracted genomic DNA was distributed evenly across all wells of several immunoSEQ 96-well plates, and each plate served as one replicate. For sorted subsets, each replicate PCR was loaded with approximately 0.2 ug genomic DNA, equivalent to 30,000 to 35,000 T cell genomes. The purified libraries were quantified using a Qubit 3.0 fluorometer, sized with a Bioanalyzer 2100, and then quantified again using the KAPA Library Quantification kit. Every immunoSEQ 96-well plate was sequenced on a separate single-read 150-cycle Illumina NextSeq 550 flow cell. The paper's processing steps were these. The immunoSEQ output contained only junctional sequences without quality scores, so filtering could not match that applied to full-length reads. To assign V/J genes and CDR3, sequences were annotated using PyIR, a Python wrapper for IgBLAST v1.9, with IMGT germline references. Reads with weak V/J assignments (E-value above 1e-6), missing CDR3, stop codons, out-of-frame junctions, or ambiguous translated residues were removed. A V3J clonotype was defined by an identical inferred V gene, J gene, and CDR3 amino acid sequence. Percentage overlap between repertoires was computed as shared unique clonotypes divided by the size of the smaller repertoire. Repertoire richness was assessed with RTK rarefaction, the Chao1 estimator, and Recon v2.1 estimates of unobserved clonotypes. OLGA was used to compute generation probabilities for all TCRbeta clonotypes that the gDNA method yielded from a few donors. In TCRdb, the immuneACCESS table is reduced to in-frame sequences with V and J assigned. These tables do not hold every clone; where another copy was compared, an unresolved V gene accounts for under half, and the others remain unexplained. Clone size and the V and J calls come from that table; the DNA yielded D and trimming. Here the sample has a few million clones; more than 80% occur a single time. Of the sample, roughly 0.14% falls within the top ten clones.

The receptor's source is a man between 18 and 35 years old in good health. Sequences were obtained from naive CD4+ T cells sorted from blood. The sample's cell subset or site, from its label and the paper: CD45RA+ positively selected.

The CDR3 reads CASRTDSNYGYTF. The sequenced DNA: TGTGCCAGCAGAACAGACAGTAACTATGGCTACACCTTC. The V and J segments used are TRBV6-6 and TRBJ1-2, and the D gene may be TRBD1, 5 bases matching. V lost 6 bases and J lost 1 base; the stretch between them is 9 bases long. Per the germline V gene (reference sequence), MNHNY is the CDR1 and SVGAGI is the CDR2. The CDR3, from cysteine to phenylalanine, totals 13 residues. Just the 39-base CDR3 DNA is kept, in frame starting at base 1.